Presented here are 5 T cell receptor beta chains from one specimen sequenced in a study of CD8 T cells in ankylosing spondylitis. General study results and limits: Apparently characteristic of ankylosing spondylitis blood was a TCR beta motif (roughly eight highly homologous variants).

MiXCR, run by TCRdb on the 5' RACE reads, gives a single entry per CDR3 protein. In the table there are 700,000 to 1,000,000 distinct CDR3 sequences, 12% of which are singletons. These receptors' antigens are unknown. Sequencing was performed on blood, either unsorted or a sorted T cell fraction (not recorded which). Source of these receptors: a male donor with ankylosing spondylitis.

The chain uses TRBV15 and TRBJ2-5; D is uncertain. Deletions cut 3 bases from V and 0 bases from J, with 2 bases between. Germline V lookup: CDR1 LNHNV, CDR2 YYDKDF (reference sequence). The CDR3 covers 12 residues. For the CDR3, the DNA is TGTGCCACCAGCAGGAACCAAGAGACCCAGTACTTC. Translation: CATSRNQETQYF.

This clonotype was found a few times. The CDR3 here is CASSLTGVVSYGYTF. The CDR3 DNA sequence: TGTGCCAGCAGTCTCACCGGGGTTGTAAGCTATGGCTACACCTTC. The V gene is TRBV12-3 or TRBV12-4, the J gene TRBJ1-2; D is ambiguous. The germline V and J ends were trimmed by 5 bases and 4 bases, with 17 bases remaining between them. The CDR3 runs 15 residues.

This clonotype has just a few counts. The chain links TRBV7-2 to TRBJ1-5, with no clear D. The CDR3 extends over 13 amino acids. CDR1 is SGHTA and CDR2 is FQGNSA in the germline V gene. Trimming shortened V by 5 bases and J by 4 bases, and 9 bases separated the two germline ends. CDR3 residues: CASSEGMNQPQHF. The DNA for the CDR3 is TGTGCCAGCAGCGAGGGTATGAATCAGCCCCAGCATTTT. Filled out from reference TRBV7-2 and TRBJ1-5, the complete variable domain reads GAGVSQSPSNKVTEKGKDVELRCDPISGHTALYWYRQSLGQGLEFLIYFQGNSAPDKSGLPSDRFSAERTGGSVSTLTIQRTQQEDSAVYLCASSEGMNQPQHFGDGTRLSIL.

This chain uses TRBV29-1 with TRBJ2-1; D unresolved. The CDR3 loop spans 15 amino acids. The germline V gene encodes CDR1 SQVTM and CDR2 ANQGSEA. V was clipped by 0 bases and J by 0 bases, with 9 bases between them. The CDR3 DNA reads as TGCAGCGTTGAAGACACTTTGAGCTCCTACAATGAGCAGTTCTTC. This codes for CSVEDTLSSYNEQFF.

A few counts support this clonotype. CDR3 coding DNA: TGCAGTGCTACTGGGGGTGGCAATCAGCCCCAGCATTTT. Translating it yields CSATGGGNQPQHF. The chain is built from TRBV20-1 and TRBJ1-5, with D tentatively TRBD1 (5 bases). V was cut by 4 bases and J by 2 bases, with 9 bases left in between. The CDR3 is 13 residues long. CDR1 and CDR2 from the germline V gene are DFQATT and SNEGSKA (reference sequence).